The clone carrying this TCR beta chain came up many times. This sample was included in a study of regulatory T cells in long-lasting Graves disease. The time point here: newly diagnosed GD, antithyroid drugs for less than 3 months. RNA from PBMCs was the source of the TCR library. Both iRepertoire HTBI primers and Arm-PCR of CDR3 regions were used to build the TCR beta libraries. TCRdb redid the calling of the multiplex PCR reads with MiXCR, one entry per CDR3 protein. This table has around 500,000 distinct CDR3 sequences, about 14% appearing once. V was trimmed by 2 bases and J by 1 base, leaving 8 bases between them. This CDR3 has 14 amino acids. The sample also formed part of further work on T cells in Graves' hyperthyroidism and ophthalmopathy. From that paper: Researchers found most expanded thyroid clonotypes above 0.001 in blood as well.

The clonotype originates from a young man with Graves disease. J is TRBJ2-5 and V is TRBV12-3 or TRBV12-4; D call uncertain. The sample consisted of peripheral blood mononuclear cells (PBMCs), taken at new diagnosis, from a patient treated with antithyroid drugs. CDR3 DNA: TGTGCCAGCAGTTTACAGGAGACCCAAGAGACCCAGTACTTC. Protein sequence: CASSLQETQETQYF.